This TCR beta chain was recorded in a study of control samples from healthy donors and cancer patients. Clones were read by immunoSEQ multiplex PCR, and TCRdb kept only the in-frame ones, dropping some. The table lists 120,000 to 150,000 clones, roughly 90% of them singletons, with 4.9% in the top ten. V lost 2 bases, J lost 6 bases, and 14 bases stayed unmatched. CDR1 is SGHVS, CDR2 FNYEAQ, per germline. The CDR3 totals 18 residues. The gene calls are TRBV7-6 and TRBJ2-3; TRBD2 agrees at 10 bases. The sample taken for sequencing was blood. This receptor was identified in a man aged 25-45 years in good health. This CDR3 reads CASSLRLAGATGVDTQYF. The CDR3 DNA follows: TGTGCCAGCAGCTTACGGCTAGCGGGGGCCACGGGGGTGGATACGCAGTATTTT.